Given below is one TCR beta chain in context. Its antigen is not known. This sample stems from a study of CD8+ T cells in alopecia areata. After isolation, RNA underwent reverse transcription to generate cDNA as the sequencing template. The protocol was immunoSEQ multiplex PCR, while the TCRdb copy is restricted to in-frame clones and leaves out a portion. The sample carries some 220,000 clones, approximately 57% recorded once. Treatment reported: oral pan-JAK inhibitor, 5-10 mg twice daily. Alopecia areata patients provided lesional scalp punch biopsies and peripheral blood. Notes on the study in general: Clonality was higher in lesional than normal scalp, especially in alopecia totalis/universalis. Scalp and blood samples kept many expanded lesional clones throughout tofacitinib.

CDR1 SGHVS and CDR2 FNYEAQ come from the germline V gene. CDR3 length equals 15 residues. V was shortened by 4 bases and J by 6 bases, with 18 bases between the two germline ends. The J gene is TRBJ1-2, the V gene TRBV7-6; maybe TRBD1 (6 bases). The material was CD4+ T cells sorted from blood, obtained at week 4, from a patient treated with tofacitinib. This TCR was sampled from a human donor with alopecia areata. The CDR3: CASSSFRGGPDGYTF. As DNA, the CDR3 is TGTGCCAGCAGCTCCTTTAGGGGGGGACCGGATGGCTACACCTTC.